The clone carrying this T cell receptor beta chain was recorded at least ten times. What it recognizes is unknown. Trimming cost V 6 bases and J 10 bases; bases outside gene matches: 17. The CDR3 has 15 residues. The V gene's germline CDR1 is DFQATT and CDR2 SNEGSKA (reference sequence). The data belong to a study of molecular identifiers for immune sequencing clone quantification. Study-level information: Replicate experiments divided RNA from around 20,000 or 100,000 naive CD8 cells into five parts and sequenced four.

A single record per CDR3 protein comes from TCRdb applying MiXCR to the PCR reads. This table holds about 640,000 distinct CDR3 sequences, just under 20% found once. Regarding the study as a whole: More than 98% of effector molecules, versus under 1% of naive-cell molecules, belonged to clones above 20 RNA copies.

The specimen sequenced was naive CD8+ T cells from blood, with Jurkat cell RNA spiked in. Subset described: FACS-sorted CD8+CD4-CCR7+CD45RA+ naive T cells. The chain combines TRBV20-1 with TRBJ2-1; 8 positions match TRBD2. This TCR was sampled from a human donor in good health. Some libraries in this study had Jurkat cell RNA spiked in. DNA for the CDR3: TGCAGTGCCCGGGAGGCGGGAGGACCCTTTTGGGAGCAGTTCTTC. This codes for CSAREAGGPFWEQFF.